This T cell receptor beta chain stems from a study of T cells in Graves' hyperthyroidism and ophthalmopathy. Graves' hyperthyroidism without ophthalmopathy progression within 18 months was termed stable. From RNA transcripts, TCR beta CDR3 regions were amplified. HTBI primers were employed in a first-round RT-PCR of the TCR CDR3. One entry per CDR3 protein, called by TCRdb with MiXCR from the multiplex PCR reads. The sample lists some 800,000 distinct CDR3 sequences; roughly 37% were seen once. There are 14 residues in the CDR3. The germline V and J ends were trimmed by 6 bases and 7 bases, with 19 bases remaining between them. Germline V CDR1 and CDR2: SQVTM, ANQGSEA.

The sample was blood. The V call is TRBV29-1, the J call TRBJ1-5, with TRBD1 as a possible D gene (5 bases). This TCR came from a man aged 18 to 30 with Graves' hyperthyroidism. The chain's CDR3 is CSVQDGGMGQPQHF. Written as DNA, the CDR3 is TGCAGCGTCCAGGACGGGGGGATGGGCCAGCCCCAGCATTTT.